These 9 T cell receptor beta chains share one sample of origin, sequenced in a study of response to subunit inactivated influenza vaccine. In TCRdb, the RT-PCR reads were re-called with MiXCR into one record per CDR3 protein. This table has 500,000 to 650,000 distinct CDR3 sequences, about 8% appearing once. The sequencing used PBMCs from blood, collected less than 25 months after vaccination. The receptor source for this set is a man between 50 and 69 years old who received an inactivated influenza vaccine.

The rearrangement joins TRBV11-2 to TRBJ2-1; TRBD2 might be the D (6 bases). Germline assignment: CDR1 SGHAT and CDR2 FQNNGV. This CDR3 region has 17 residues. V gave up 5 bases and J gave up 0 bases, with 17 bases separating them. The CDR3 DNA is TGTGCCAGCAGCCCAGGAGGGCGCCGAAACTCCTACAATGAGCAGTTCTTC. Translation gives CASSPGGRRNSYNEQFF.

V gene TRBV20-1 combines with J gene TRBJ1-2; the D is unclear. CDR1 and CDR2 (germline): DFQATT, SNEGSKA (reference sequence). Trimming stripped 0 bases from V and 3 bases from J, with 8 bases between. The CDR3 loop spans 13 amino acids. CDR3 nucleotide sequence: TGCAGTGCTAGAGAAGAAGGGTACTATGGCTACACCTTC. This translates into CSAREEGYYGYTF.

This clonotype turned up a few times. This chain links TRBV5-1 with TRBJ2-5; D possibly matches TRBD1 or TRBD2 (6 bases each). V lost 1 base and J lost 2, with 12 bases in between. This CDR3 has 15 residues. CDR1 is SGHRS and CDR2 is YFSETQ in the germline V gene. CDR3: CASSLLRDTQETQYF. Here the CDR3 DNA reads TGCGCCAGCAGCTTGTTGCGGGACACACAAGAGACCCAGTACTTC.

This clonotype has only a few counts. At one end, the junction sequence differs from germline, possibly due to a read error. The chain is built from TRBV7-9 and TRBJ2-4, with 8 bases matching TRBD1. CDR3 size: 12 residues. CDR1 is SEHNR and CDR2 is FQNEAQ in the germline V gene (reference sequence). CDR3 in amino acids: CASSYGPGQGLF. CDR3 nucleotides: TGTGCCAGCAGCTACGGCCCCGGACAGGGCCTCTTC.

The rearrangement links TRBV5-1 to TRBJ2-2, with TRBD1 identical over 8 bases. Germline V gene data show CDR1 as SGHRS and CDR2 as YFSETQ. V lost 5 bases, J lost 1 base, and 7 bases stayed unmatched. The CDR3 is 16 residues long. The CDR3 DNA reads as TGCGCCAGCAGTTCAAACGGACAGGGGAACACCGGGGAGCTGTTTTTT. Its protein is CASSSNGQGNTGELFF.

This clonotype was seen many times. The CDR3 bases are TGCGCCAGCAGCCAAGATTACGGGAGGGCCGCAGATACGCAGTATTTT. Residues: CASSQDYGRAADTQYF. The chain has TRBV4-3 and TRBJ2-3; 8 bases agree with TRBD2. Trimming took 0 bases from V and 4 from J; bases not matched to a gene: 6. The CDR3 length is 16 residues. Germline lookup yields CDR1 LGHNA and CDR2 YSLEER.

The chain joins TRBV20-1 to TRBJ2-3, with 12 bases fitting TRBD2. The germline gives CDR1 DFQATT, CDR2 SNEGSKA (reference sequence). The trim removed 0 bases at V and 4 bases at J, leaving 14 bases unmatched. The CDR3 has 19 residues. CDR3 bases: TGCAGTGCTAGAGATAACCCGCCCTTGCTAGCGGGAGGGCCAGATACGCAGTATTTT. It specifies CSARDNPPLLAGGPDTQYF.

This clonotype has a handful of counts. This chain uses TRBV27 with TRBJ2-7, with 7 positions matching TRBD1. The germline V gene encodes CDR1 MNHEY and CDR2 SMNVEV (reference sequence). J lost 4 bases, V lost 4 bases, and 7 bases had no gene match. The CDR3 is made up of 14 amino acids. The CDR3 loop is CASSSGTEVYEQYF. CDR3 sequence (DNA): TGTGCCAGCAGTTCCGGGACAGAGGTTTACGAGCAGTACTTC.

Only a few counts were recorded for this clonotype. The rearrangement uses TRBV20-1 and TRBJ2-1; a weak D match, TRBD2 (6 bases). The V gene's germline CDR1 is DFQATT and CDR2 SNEGSKA (reference sequence). The CDR3 is 15 amino acids. V was clipped by 8 bases and J by 5 bases, with 22 bases between them. The CDR3 DNA follows: TGCAGTCCTACCCGTTGGATTAGCGGAAACAATGAGCAGTTCTTC. As protein: CSPTRWISGNNEQFF.